The TCR beta chain described here comes from a study of PD-L1 blockade in urothelial cancer. Overall study context: Dosed intravenously at 1,200 mg every 3 weeks, atezolizumab was initiated by patients around 2014.

Produced via immunoSEQ multiplex PCR; TCRdb's table is partial and in-frame only. Among roughly 130,000 clones listed, about 81% were seen once. Deletions cut 1 base from V and 6 bases from J, with 18 bases between. Looked up from germline, CDR1 is KGHSH and CDR2 is LQKENI. The CDR3 totals 16 residues. Time point defined: pretreatment peripheral blood. Sample numbers ranged from 1 to 8 per patient, encompassing pretreatment and on-treatment collections. The chain combines TRBV18 with TRBJ1-2, with a tentative D call TRBD1 (6 bases). This TCR came from a man aged 50 or older with urothelial cancer. The source was PBMCs, collected around atezolizumab (anti-PD-L1) treatment. The CDR3 is CASSPLSYEGGNGYTF. DNA for the CDR3: TGTGCCAGCTCACCACTATCATACGAGGGGGGGAATGGCTACACCTTC. The variable domain in full, with the rest retrieved from reference TRBV18 and TRBJ1-2, is NAGVMQNPRHLVRRRGQEARLRCSPMKGHSHVYWYRQLPEEGLKFMVYLQKENIIDESGMPKERFSAEFPKEGPSILRIQQVVRGDSAAYFCASSPLSYEGGNGYTFGSGTRLTVV.